These 8 T cell receptor beta chains share one sample of origin, sequenced in a study of regulatory T cells in long-lasting Graves disease. With iRepertoire HTBI primers and Arm-PCR of CDR3 regions, TCR beta libraries were built. One entry per CDR3 protein, called by TCRdb with MiXCR from the multiplex PCR reads. The table includes some 230,000 distinct CDR3 sequences, 18% detected once. The time point: newly diagnosed GD, antithyroid drugs for less than 3 months. PBMC-extracted RNA yielded the TCR library. The sample in question was peripheral blood mononuclear cells (PBMCs), obtained at new diagnosis, from a patient treated with antithyroid drugs. The receptors originated from a female donor with Graves disease.

The chain recombines TRBV10-3 with TRBJ2-1; maybe TRBD2 (6 bases). The V gene lost 4 bases and the J gene lost 2 bases, with 15 bases spanning the gap. The CDR3 totals 16 residues. Per germline, CDR1 ENHRY and CDR2 SYGVKD. In DNA form, the CDR3 reads TGTGCCATCAGTGGGGGGGTGATAGTAGCCTACAATGAGCAGTTCTTC. As protein: CAISGGVIVAYNEQFF.

The sample holds a few counts of this clonotype. V and J are TRBV20-1 and TRBJ1-2; TRBD1 matches 9 bases. Germline-derived CDR1 and CDR2 are DFQATT and SNEGSKA (reference sequence). V shed 5 bases, J shed 6 bases, and the junction held 16 bases outside the gene matches. The CDR3 has 16 amino acids. In nucleotides, the CDR3 is TGCAGTGCTGAAGTTCAGGACAGGGGCGGATATGATGGCTACACCTTC. The encoded protein is CSAEVQDRGGYDGYTF.

This clonotype was counted many times. V usage is TRBV20-1 and J usage is TRBJ1-1, with 9 bases matching TRBD1. V lost 2 bases and J lost 1; bases outside the gene matches: 5. Germline assignment: CDR1 DFQATT and CDR2 SNEGSKA (reference sequence). The CDR3 totals 15 residues. CDR3 protein: CSARSPGQGNTEAFF. As DNA, the CDR3 is TGCAGTGCTAGATCTCCGGGACAGGGGAACACTGAAGCTTTCTTT.

This clonotype came up many times. V and J are TRBV11-2 and TRBJ2-1, with TRBD2 matching over 7 bases. Per germline, CDR1 SGHAT and CDR2 FQNNGV. V dropped 2 bases and J dropped 6; count of bases not matched to a gene: 4. The CDR3 has 14 amino acids. CDR3 nucleotides: TGTGCCAGCAGCTTACTGGGACTACCCAATGAGCAGTTCTTC. Its protein product is CASSLLGLPNEQFF.

In DNA, the CDR3 is TGTGCCAGCAGCCCCCCGGGATATTTTAAGGAGACCAAAAACATTCAGTACTTC. This encodes CASSPPGYFKETKNIQYF. This chain links TRBV7-9 with TRBJ2-4, with D possibly TRBD2 on 5 matching bases. V lost 5 bases and J lost 2, with 22 bases in between. CDR3 length equals 18 residues. The germline gives CDR1 SEHNR, CDR2 FQNEAQ (reference sequence).

As to this clonotype: At one end, the junction sequence differs from germline, possibly due to a read error. CDR3 in amino acids: CASSEQRNQSQHF. The CDR3 DNA reads TGTGCCAGCTCTGAACAACGCAATCAGTCCCAGCATTTC. The V and J genes are TRBV18 and TRBJ1-5, with unresolved D. The length of the CDR3 is 13 residues. CDR1 is KGHSH, CDR2 LQKENI, per germline.

Ten or more counts support this clonotype. The CDR3 nucleotides are TGCAGCGTCGAACACAACCTGAACACTGAAGCTTTCTTT. It is translated as CSVEHNLNTEAFF. V usage is TRBV29-1 and J usage is TRBJ1-1; unclear D gene. CDR3 length: 13 residues. Trimming pared 6 bases from V and 0 bases from J, leaving 11 bases between. The germline V gene has CDR1 SQVTM and CDR2 ANQGSEA. The complete variable domain, with remaining parts taken from reference TRBV29-1 and TRBJ1-1, reads SAVISQKPSRDICQRGTSLTIQCQVDSQVTMMFWYRQQPGQSLTLIATANQGSEATYESGFVIDKFPISRPNLTFSTLTVSNMSPEDSSIYLCSVEHNLNTEAFFGQGTRLTVV.

V usage is TRBV30 and J usage is TRBJ2-6; 10 nucleotides match TRBD1. Trimming removed 7 bases from V and 1 base from J; junction bases left unmatched: 4. CDR1 is GTSNPN and CDR2 is SVGIG in the germline V gene (reference sequence). This CDR3 has 15 residues. The CDR3 bases are TGTGCCTCCGGGACAGGGGTTTCTGGGGCCAACGTCCTGACTTTC. This sequence encodes CASGTGVSGANVLTF.